The 14 T cell receptor beta chains presented below share a single source sample, sequenced in a study of blood T cells in healthy people across ages. A J-beta primer mix and a sample-barcoded 5' primer were used in a second PCR of roughly 6 to 11 cycles. TCRdb redid the calling of the 5' RACE reads with MiXCR, one entry per CDR3 protein. There are about 1.7 million distinct CDR3 sequences in the sample; roughly 30% occur only once, and about 8% lies in the top ten. What was sequenced was blood. These receptors all come from a woman younger than 45 in good health.

The chain couples TRBV12-3 or TRBV12-4 to TRBJ2-1; 10 bases align to TRBD2. The CDR3 totals 13 residues. The junction had 9 bases not matched to a gene; V was cut back by 5 bases and J by 14 bases. As DNA, the CDR3 is TGTGCCAGCAGTGGATCCACTAGCGGGGTAGAGTTCTTC. This encodes CASSGSTSGVEFF.

This clonotype was observed a handful of times. The J gene is TRBJ1-2, the V gene TRBV29-1; possible D gene TRBD1, 6 bases. Trimming stripped 3 bases from V and 7 bases from J, with 12 bases between. Germline CDR1 reads SQVTM; CDR2 reads ANQGSEA. The CDR3 sequence is 12 residues long. This chain's CDR3 is CSVDRGKGGYTF. The CDR3 DNA follows: TGCAGCGTTGACAGGGGAAAAGGTGGCTACACCTTC.

This clonotype was counted between two and nine times. This rearrangement joins TRBV3-1 to TRBJ2-5; a weak D match, TRBD2 (6 bases). From germline, CDR1 is LGHDT and CDR2 YNNKEL (reference sequence). This CDR3 spans 17 amino acids. V was cut by 0 bases and J by 2 bases, with 16 bases left in between. The CDR3 region is CASSQDLRREPQETQYF. The CDR3 coding sequence is TGTGCCAGCAGCCAAGATCTGCGGCGGGAACCACAAGAGACCCAGTACTTC.

Of note for this clonotype: A read error may produce the germline difference seen at one junction end. The rearrangement uses TRBV20-1 and TRBJ1-2, with 8 nucleotides matching TRBD1. The CDR3 consists of 14 residues. Germline CDR1 and CDR2: DFQATT and SNEGSKA (reference sequence). In DNA, the CDR3 is TGCAGTGCTAGAGTATCACAGGGGGGCTATTGCTACACCTTC. It encodes CSARVSQGGYCYTF.

J is TRBJ2-1 and V is TRBV15; D is tentatively TRBD1 or TRBD2 (7 bases each). Between the trimmed V and J ends, which lost 0 bases and 8 bases, there was a span of 14 bases. Looked up from germline, CDR1 is LNHNV and CDR2 is YYDKDF (reference sequence). This CDR3 spans 15 amino acids. CDR3 bases: TGTGCCACCAGCAGAGACAGGGGGGGGTGGGATGAGCAGTTCTTC. This encodes CATSRDRGGWDEQFF.

J is TRBJ2-3 and V is TRBV2; D possibly corresponds to TRBD1 (5 bases). Germline CDR1 reads SNHLY; CDR2 reads FYNNEI. The CDR3 has 14 residues. Trimming removed 7 bases at V and 6 bases at J, with 17 bases between. The CDR3, as DNA: TGTGCCAGCAAGATGGATCAGGGTTTGGATACGCAGTATTTT. Amino acid sequence: CASKMDQGLDTQYF.

The chain is built from TRBV18 and TRBJ2-4; 12 nucleotides agree with TRBD1. The V gene end was trimmed by 3 bases and the J gene end by 3 bases; junction bases not matched to a gene: 9. From germline, CDR1 is KGHSH and CDR2 LQKENI. The CDR3 contains 18 residues. CDR3 DNA: TGTGCCAGCTCACCCAACCTCGGGACAGGGGGCGGCAAAAACATTCAGTACTTC. Its protein is CASSPNLGTGGGKNIQYF. The full variable domain, with the rest looked up from reference TRBV18 and TRBJ2-4, is NAGVMQNPRHLVRRRGQEARLRCSPMKGHSHVYWYRQLPEEGLKFMVYLQKENIIDESGMPKERFSAEFPKEGPSILRIQQVVRGDSAAYFCASSPNLGTGGGKNIQYFGAGTRLSVL.

There are many counts of this clonotype. The chain carries TRBV20-1 and TRBJ2-1, with 11 bases that match TRBD2. The CDR3 has 14 amino acids. Germline CDR1 reads DFQATT; CDR2 reads SNEGSKA (reference sequence). Trimming removed 5 bases from V and 3 bases from J; junction bases left unmatched: 3. The CDR3 bases are TGCAGTGCTCGACTAGCGGGAAGCTACAATGAGCAGTTCTTC. This gives the protein CSARLAGSYNEQFF.

This rearrangement joins TRBV5-1 to TRBJ1-1, with D possibly TRBD1 on 5 matching bases. This CDR3 is 14 amino acids long. Germline V CDR1 and CDR2: SGHRS, YFSETQ. Deletions cut 4 bases from V and 6 bases from J, with 16 bases between. CDR3 sequence reads: CASSPGGQGAEAFF. For the CDR3, the DNA is TGCGCCAGCAGCCCCGGGGGTCAGGGCGCTGAAGCTTTCTTT.

This clonotype was seen at least ten times. The V call is TRBV13, the J call TRBJ2-7; tentatively, D is TRBD2 (5 bases). CDR1 PRHDT and CDR2 FYEKMQ come from the germline V gene (reference sequence). Trimming took 5 bases from V and 6 from J, leaving 14 bases between them. The CDR3 contains 13 residues. The CDR3 coding sequence is TGTGCCAGCAGCACGCGGTCGGCGGGCGAGCAGTACTTC. Encoded protein: CASSTRSAGEQYF.

This clonotype was detected a few times. The chain carries TRBV6-1 and TRBJ1-1; weak D call: TRBD1 (5 bases). This CDR3 contains 15 residues. The ends were cut back, 0 bases at V and 0 bases at J, with 8 bases in the middle. CDR1 and CDR2 (germline): MNHNS, SASEGT. CDR3 DNA sequence: TGTGCCAGCAGTGAAGCGGGACTCCTGAACACTGAAGCTTTCTTT. Protein sequence: CASSEAGLLNTEAFF.

The CDR3 sequence is CASSLRQMAQPQHF. The DNA of the CDR3 is TGCGCCAGCAGCCTTAGACAAATGGCTCAGCCCCAGCATTTT. The chain uses TRBV4-1 and TRBJ1-5; D uncertain. This CDR3 is built from 14 residues. Germline assignment: CDR1 MGHRA and CDR2 YSYEKL. The ends were cut back, 4 bases at V and 6 bases at J, with 13 bases in the middle.

This clonotype turned up a few times. V usage is TRBV5-4 and J usage is TRBJ2-1; D gene uncertain. Germline V lookup: CDR1 SGHNT, CDR2 YYREEE (reference sequence). The length of the CDR3 is 12 residues. Deletions cut 4 bases from V and 10 bases from J, with 12 bases between. The CDR3 region has the DNA TGTGCCAGCAGCACCCCCATGGGGGAGCAGTTCTTC. This gives the protein CASSTPMGEQFF.

This clonotype was counted a few times. The chain recombines TRBV10-3 with TRBJ2-1; the D is unclear. V was pared by 4 bases and J by 0 bases, with 7 bases between. CDR1 is ENHRY, CDR2 SYGVKD, per germline. The CDR3 sequence is 14 residues long. The CDR3 bases are TGTGCCATCAGTGGAGAAAGCTCCTACAATGAGCAGTTCTTC. Residues: CAISGESSYNEQFF.